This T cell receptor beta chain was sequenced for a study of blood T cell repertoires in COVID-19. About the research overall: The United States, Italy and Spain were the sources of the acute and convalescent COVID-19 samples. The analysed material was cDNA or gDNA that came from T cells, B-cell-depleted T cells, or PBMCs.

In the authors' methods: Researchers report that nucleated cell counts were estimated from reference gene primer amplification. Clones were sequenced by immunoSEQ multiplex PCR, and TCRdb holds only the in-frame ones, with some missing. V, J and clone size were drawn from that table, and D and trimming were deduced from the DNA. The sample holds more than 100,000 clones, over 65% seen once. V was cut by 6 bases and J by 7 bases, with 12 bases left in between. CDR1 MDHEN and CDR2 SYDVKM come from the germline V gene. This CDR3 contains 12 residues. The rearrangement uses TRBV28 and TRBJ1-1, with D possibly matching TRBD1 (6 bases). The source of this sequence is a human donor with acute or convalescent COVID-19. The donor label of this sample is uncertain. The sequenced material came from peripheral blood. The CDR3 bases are TGTGCCAGCAGCCAGGGGTTCGGTGAAGCTTTCTTT. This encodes CASSQGFGEAFF.